This T cell receptor (beta chain) originates from a study of shared clonotypes between healthy human individuals (dated by TCRdb to the early 2020s). Describing the broader study: The cohort comprised two women and a few men aged 18 to 49 years. For each donor, three plates each were used for CD4 naive and CD4 memory, two plates were used for CD8 naive, and one plate was used for CD8 memory. The study deeply sequenced blood TCR repertoires of about 5 healthy adults to estimate repertoire size and the extent of clonotype sharing between individuals. To increase sequencing depth and limit assay-specific biases, different laboratories used diverse techniques to prepare libraries and sequence TCR repertoires. Leukapheresis yielded between about 0.9 and 8.9 billion PBMCs per donor.

Using the deep immunoSEQ assay, multiplex PCR amplified TCR CDR3 regions from genomic DNA. For each cell subset, the extracted genomic DNA was distributed evenly across all wells of several immunoSEQ 96-well plates, and each plate served as one replicate. For sorted subsets, each replicate PCR was loaded with 200 ng genomic DNA, equivalent to some 31,000 T cell genomes. Purified libraries were quantified with a Qubit 3.0 fluorometer, sized on a Bioanalyzer 2100, and re-quantified with the KAPA Library Quantification kit. Each immunoSEQ 96-well plate was sequenced on its own single-read 150-cycle Illumina NextSeq 550 flow cell. As for how the authors treated the data: Because the immunoSEQ output held only junctional sequences and lacked quality scores, the filtering could not match the filtering applied to full-length reads. To assign V/J genes and CDR3, sequences were annotated using PyIR, a Python wrapper for IgBLAST v1.9, with IMGT germline references. Any read was removed if the V/J assignment was weak (E-value above 1e-6), the CDR3 was missing, or the read contained stop codons, out-of-frame junctions, or ambiguous translated residues. A V3J clonotype was defined by an identical inferred V gene, J gene, and CDR3 amino acid sequence. Percentage overlap between repertoires was calculated by dividing the number of shared unique clonotypes by the size of the smaller repertoire. RTK rarefaction, the Chao1 estimator, and Recon v2.1 estimates of unobserved clonotypes were used to assess repertoire richness. For all TCRbeta clonotypes obtained by the gDNA method from a handful of donors, generation probabilities were computed with OLGA. TCRdb obtained this table from immuneACCESS and retained in-frame rearrangements with V and J assigned. These tables miss some clones; where compared with another copy, unresolved V genes account for less than half of the shortfall, and the remainder is unexplained. The V and J calls and clone size come from that table; D and trimming were worked out from the DNA. This sample has under 600,000 clones in its table, and 95% to 96% of those were observed once. The ten largest clones take up 0.055% to 0.075% of the sample.

Compared with germline, V lacks 8 bases and J lacks 1 base; bases without a gene match: 15. The germline V gene (reference sequence) yields GTSNPN for CDR1 and SVGIG for CDR2. The CDR3, from cysteine to phenylalanine, totals 17 residues. Only CDR3 DNA remains: 51 bases, in frame from the first base. Worth noting for this clone: Its antigen remains undetermined. No base quality values were provided; no much bigger clone lies one nucleotide off.

The donors were healthy, HIV-negative adults with no recently reported acute infections or vaccinations. Every donor was a Caucasian adult residing in Nashville, Tennessee, USA. CD4+ T cells were enriched by magnetic negative selection; naive cells were then positively selected on CD45RA, and the negative fraction formed the memory subset. Blood was obtained by leukapheresis, after which PBMCs were separated by Ficoll-Histopaque density gradient centrifugation and cryopreserved in liquid nitrogen vapor phase. Analytical flow cytometry was used to check the purity and quantity of each magnetically sorted T cell population. Genomic DNA was isolated from each sorted fraction and quantified by UV absorbance on a Nanodrop 2000c. Study-level results and caveats: Rarefaction of sorted-subset datasets indicated incomplete sequencing despite the large sequencing depth. Only blood was sampled, and tissue TCR repertoires likely differ from those in blood. Higher generation probabilities were observed for clonotypes shared by all four sorted-subset donors than for non-shared clonotypes. Estimated clonotype richness was generally larger for naive than for memory subsets. When four donors were compared, the shared fraction of clonotypes was around 4.6% for naive CD4, 3.5% to 4% for naive CD8, roughly 2.3% for memory CD4, and 0.4% for memory CD8. Pairwise subsampling indicated that sequencing depth was expected to affect the degree of clonotype sharing among donors. The small number of donors limited the genetic and exposure-history diversity represented.

Rearrangement joined TRBV30 to TRBJ2-7; 12 nucleotides in the junction match TRBD2. The receptor's source is a woman in her 30s in good health. The sample taken for sequencing was naive CD4+ T cells sorted from blood. What the cell subset or site label conveys for this sample: CD45RA+ positively selected. Read as DNA, the sequence is TGTGCCGGACTCAGGAGGACTAGCGGGACTGCGTCCTACGAGCAGTACTTC. The resulting protein is CAGLRRTSGTASYEQYF.